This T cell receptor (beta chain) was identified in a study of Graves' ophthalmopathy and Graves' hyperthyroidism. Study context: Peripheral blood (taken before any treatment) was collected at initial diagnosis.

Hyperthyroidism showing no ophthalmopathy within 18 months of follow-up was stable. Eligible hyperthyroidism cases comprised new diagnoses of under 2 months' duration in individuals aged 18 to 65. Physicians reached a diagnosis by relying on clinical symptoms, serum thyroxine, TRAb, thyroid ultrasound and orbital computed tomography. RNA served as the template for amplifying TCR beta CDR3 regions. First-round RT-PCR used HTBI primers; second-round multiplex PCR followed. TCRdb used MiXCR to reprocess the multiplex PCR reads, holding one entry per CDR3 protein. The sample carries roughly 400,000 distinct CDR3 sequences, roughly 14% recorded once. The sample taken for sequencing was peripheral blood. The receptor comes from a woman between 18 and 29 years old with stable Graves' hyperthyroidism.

The CDR3 DNA is TGTGCCAGCAGTTACTCGGGTCCGCAAGACATGCGGTCTGAAGCTTTCTTT. Amino acid sequence: CASSYSGPQDMRSEAFF. This chain connects TRBV6-2 or TRBV6-3 to TRBJ1-1; D gene ambiguous. Looked up from germline, CDR1 is MNHEY and CDR2 is SVGEGT. Trimming took off 0 bases at V and 6 bases at J, with 20 bases between the two ends. The CDR3 runs 17 residues.